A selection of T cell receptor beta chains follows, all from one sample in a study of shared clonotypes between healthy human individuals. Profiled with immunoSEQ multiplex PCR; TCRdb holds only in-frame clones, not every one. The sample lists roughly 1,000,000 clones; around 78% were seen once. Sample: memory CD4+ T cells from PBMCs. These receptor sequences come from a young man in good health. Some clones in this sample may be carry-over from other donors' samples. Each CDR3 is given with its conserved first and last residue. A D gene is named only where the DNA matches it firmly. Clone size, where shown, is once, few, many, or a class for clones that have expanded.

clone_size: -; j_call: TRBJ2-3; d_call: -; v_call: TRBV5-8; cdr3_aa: CASSYGGTDTQYF; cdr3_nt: TGTGCCAGCAGCTACGGAGGGACAGATACGCAGTATTTT
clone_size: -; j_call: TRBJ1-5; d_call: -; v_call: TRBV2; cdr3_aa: CASSDLRNQPQHF; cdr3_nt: TGTGCCAGCAGTGATCTCCGCAATCAGCCCCAGCATTTT
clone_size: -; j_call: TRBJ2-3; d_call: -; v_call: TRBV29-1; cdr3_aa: CSVEGSPPDTQYF; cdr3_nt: TGCAGCGTTGAAGGTTCCCCCCCAGATACGCAGTATTTT
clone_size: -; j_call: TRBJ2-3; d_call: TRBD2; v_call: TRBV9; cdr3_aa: CASSVGSSGRDTQYF; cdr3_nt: TGTGCCAGCAGCGTAGGGTCTAGCGGAAGGGATACGCAGTATTTT
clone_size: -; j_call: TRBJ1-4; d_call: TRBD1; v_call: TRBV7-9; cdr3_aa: CASSSYRGGGEKLFF; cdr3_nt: TGTGCCAGCAGCTCCTACAGGGGAGGCGGTGAAAAACTGTTTTTT
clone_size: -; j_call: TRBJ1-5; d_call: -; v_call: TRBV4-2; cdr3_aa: CASSQEPFRTDSNQPQHF; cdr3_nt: TGTGCCAGCAGCCAAGAACCGTTCAGGACAGATAGCAATCAGCCCCAGCATTTT
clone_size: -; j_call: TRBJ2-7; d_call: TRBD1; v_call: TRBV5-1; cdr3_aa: CASSDYRGQYYEQYF; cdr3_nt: TGCGCCAGCAGCGACTACAGGGGCCAGTACTACGAGCAGTACTTC
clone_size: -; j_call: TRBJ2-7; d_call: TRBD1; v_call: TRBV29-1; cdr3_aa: CSAGQGSSYEQYF; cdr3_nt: TGCAGCGCTGGACAGGGGAGCTCCTACGAGCAGTACTTC
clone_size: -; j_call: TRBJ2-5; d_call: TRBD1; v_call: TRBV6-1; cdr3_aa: CASSETQTGRQETQYF; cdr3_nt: TGTGCCAGCAGTGAAACCCAGACAGGGCGTCAAGAGACCCAGTACTTC
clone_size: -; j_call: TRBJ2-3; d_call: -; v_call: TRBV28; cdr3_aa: CAPLGYTQYF; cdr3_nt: TGTGCCCCTTTAGGTTATACGCAGTATTTT
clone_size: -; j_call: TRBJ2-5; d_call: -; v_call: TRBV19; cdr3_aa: CATRERGQETQYF; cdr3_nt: TGTGCCACCAGAGAAAGGGGCCAAGAGACCCAGTACTTC
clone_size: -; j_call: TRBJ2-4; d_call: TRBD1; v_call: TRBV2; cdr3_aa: CASSFLTGEDIQYF; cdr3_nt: TGTGCCAGCAGTTTTTTGACAGGGGAGGACATTCAGTACTTC
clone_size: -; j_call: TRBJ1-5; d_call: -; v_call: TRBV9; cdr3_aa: CASSVTGNSNQPQHF; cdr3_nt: TGTGCCAGCAGCGTCACAGGGAATAGCAATCAGCCCCAGCATTTT
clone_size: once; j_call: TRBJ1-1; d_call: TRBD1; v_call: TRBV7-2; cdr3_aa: CASSRTGAREAEAFF; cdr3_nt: TGTGCCAGCAGCCGGACAGGGGCCAGGGAGGCTGAAGCTTTCTTT
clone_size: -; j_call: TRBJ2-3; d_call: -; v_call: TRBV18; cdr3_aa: CASSPPTWWKVDTDTQYF; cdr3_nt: TGTGCCAGCTCACCCCCGACATGGTGGAAGGTGGACACAGATACGCAGTATTTT
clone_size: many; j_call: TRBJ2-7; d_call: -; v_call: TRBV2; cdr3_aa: CASSRDGGSYEQYF; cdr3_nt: TGTGCCAGCAGTCGTGACGGGGGTTCCTACGAGCAGTACTTC
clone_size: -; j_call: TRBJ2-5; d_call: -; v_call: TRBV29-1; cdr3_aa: CSFLRGYQETQYF; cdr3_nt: TGCAGTTTCCTTCGGGGGTACCAAGAGACCCAGTACTTC
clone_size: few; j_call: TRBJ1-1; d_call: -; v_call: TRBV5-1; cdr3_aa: CASSWTGRTEAFF; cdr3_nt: TGCGCCAGCAGCTGGACGGGTCGCACTGAAGCTTTCTTT
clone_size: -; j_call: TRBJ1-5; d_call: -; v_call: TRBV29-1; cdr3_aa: CSVVTGSNQPQHF; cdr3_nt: TGCAGCGTAGTAACAGGTAGCAATCAGCCCCAGCATTTT
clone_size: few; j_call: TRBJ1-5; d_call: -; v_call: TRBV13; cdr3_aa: CASSLGIAQPQHF; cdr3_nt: TGTGCCAGCAGCTTAGGAATAGCGCAGCCCCAGCATTTT
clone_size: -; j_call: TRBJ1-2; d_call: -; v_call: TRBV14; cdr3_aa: CASSQNQGTYGYTF; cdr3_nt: TGTGCCAGCAGCCAAAATCAGGGGACCTATGGCTACACCTTC
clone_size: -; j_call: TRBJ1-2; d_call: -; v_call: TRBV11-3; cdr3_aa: CASSLGGGYGYTF; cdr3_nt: TGTGCCAGCAGCTTAGGTGGCGGCTATGGCTACACCTTC
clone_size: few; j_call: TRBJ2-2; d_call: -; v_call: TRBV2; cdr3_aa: CASVRGNTGELFF; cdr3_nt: TGTGCCAGCGTCCGGGGGAACACCGGGGAGCTGTTTTTT
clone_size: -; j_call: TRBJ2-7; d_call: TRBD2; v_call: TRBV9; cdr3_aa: CASSVGPAGAYEQYF; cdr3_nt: TGTGCCAGCAGCGTAGGGCCAGCGGGAGCCTACGAGCAGTACTTC
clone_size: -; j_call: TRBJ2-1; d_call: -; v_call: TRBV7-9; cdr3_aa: CASSFGFSSYNEQFF; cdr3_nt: TGTGCCAGCAGCTTCGGTTTTAGCTCCTACAATGAGCAGTTCTTC
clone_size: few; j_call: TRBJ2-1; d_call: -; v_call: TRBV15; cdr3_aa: CATSTDYNEQFF; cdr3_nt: TGTGCCACCAGCACGGACTACAATGAGCAGTTCTTC
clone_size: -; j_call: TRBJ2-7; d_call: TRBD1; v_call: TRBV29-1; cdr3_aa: CSVAPDRVSYEQYF; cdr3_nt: TGCAGCGTTGCACCGGACAGGGTCTCCTACGAGCAGTACTTC
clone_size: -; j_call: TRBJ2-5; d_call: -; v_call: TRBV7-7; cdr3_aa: CASSLSPRGGQETQYF; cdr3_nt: TGTGCCAGCAGCTTAAGCCCCAGGGGGGGTCAAGAGACCCAGTACTTC
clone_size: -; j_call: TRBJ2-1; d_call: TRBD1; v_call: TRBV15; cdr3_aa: CATSRDTLRTGLLNEQFF; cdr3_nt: TGTGCCACCAGCAGAGATACGTTAAGGACAGGGCTTTTAAATGAGCAGTTCTTC
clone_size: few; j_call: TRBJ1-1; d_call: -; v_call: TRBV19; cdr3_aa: CASSSHRGGGDAEAFF; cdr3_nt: TGTGCCAGTAGTTCCCATCGCGGGGGGGGAGACGCTGAAGCTTTCTTT
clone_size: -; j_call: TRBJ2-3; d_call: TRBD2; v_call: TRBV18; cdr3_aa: CASSSGTSGSTDTQYF; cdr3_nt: TGTGCCAGCTCTTCCGGGACTAGCGGGAGCACAGATACGCAGTATTTT
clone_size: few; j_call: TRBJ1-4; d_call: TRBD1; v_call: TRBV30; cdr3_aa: CAWSTRTGVEKLFF; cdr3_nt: TGTGCCTGGAGTACACGAACAGGGGTAGAAAAACTGTTTTTT
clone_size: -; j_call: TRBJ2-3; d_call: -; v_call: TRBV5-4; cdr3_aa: CASSLGGRGTDTQYF; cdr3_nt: TGTGCCAGCAGCTTGGGTGGCAGGGGCACAGATACGCAGTATTTT
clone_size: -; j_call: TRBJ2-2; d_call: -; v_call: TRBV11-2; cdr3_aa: CASSRLRAESTGELFF; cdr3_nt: TGTGCCAGCAGCCGGTTGCGCGCAGAGAGCACCGGGGAGCTGTTTTTT
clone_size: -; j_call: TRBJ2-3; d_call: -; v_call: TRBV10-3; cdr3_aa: CAISGPRGDTQYF; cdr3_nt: TGTGCCATCAGCGGCCCGAGGGGAGATACGCAGTATTTT
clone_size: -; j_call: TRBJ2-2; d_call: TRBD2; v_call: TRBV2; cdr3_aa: CASSLSGTPGTGELFF; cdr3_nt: TGTGCCAGCAGCCTTAGCGGGACCCCGGGCACCGGGGAGCTGTTTTTT
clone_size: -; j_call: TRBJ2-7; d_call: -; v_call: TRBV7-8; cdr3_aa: CASSLGLDYEQYF; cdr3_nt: TGTGCCAGCAGCTTGGGACTCGACTACGAGCAGTACTTC
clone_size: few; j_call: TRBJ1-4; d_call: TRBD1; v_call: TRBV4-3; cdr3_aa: CASSLGTGGDEKLFF; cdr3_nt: TGCGCCAGCAGCCTCGGGACAGGGGGCGATGAAAAACTGTTTTTT
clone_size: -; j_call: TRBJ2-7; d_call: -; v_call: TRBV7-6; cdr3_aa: CASSPISGYEQYF; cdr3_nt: TGTGCCAGCAGCCCAATCAGCGGGTACGAGCAGTACTTC
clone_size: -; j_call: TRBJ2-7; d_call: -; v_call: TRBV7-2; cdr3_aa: CASSLEVTSYEQYF; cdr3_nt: TGTGCCAGCAGCTTAGAGGTAACATCCTACGAGCAGTACTTC
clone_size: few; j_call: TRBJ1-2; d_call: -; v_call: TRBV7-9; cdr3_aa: CASRNTDSPHYGYTF; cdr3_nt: TGTGCCAGCAGAAACACTGACAGCCCCCATTATGGCTACACCTTC
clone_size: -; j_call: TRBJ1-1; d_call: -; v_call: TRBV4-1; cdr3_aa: CASSQSGTFQAAFF; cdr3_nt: TGCGCCAGCAGCCAGAGCGGGACATTTCAGGCAGCTTTCTTT
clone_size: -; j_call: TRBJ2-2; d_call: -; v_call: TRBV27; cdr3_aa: CASRQGPTGELFF; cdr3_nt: TGTGCCAGCAGACAGGGCCCGACCGGGGAGCTGTTTTTT
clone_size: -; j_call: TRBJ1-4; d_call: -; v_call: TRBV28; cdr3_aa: CASSVESGEKLFF; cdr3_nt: TGTGCCAGCAGTGTCGAATCAGGGGAAAAACTGTTTTTT
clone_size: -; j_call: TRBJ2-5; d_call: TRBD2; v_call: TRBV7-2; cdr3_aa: CASSLGYLAGVETQYF; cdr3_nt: TGTGCCAGCAGCTTAGGGTATTTGGCGGGAGTAGAGACCCAGTACTTC
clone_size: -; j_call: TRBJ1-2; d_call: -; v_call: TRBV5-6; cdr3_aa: CASSLDRVRYGYTF; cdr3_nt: TGTGCCAGCAGCTTGGACCGCGTCCGGTATGGCTACACCTTC
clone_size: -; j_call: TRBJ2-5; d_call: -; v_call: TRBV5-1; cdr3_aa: CASSIDSQETQYF; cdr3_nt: TGCGCCAGCAGCATCGATAGCCAAGAGACCCAGTACTTC
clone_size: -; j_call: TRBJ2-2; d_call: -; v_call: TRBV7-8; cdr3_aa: CAIDSNTGELFF; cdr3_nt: TGTGCCATTGATTCGAACACCGGGGAGCTGTTTTTT
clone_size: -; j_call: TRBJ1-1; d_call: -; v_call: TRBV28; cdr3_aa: CATLGRNTEAFF; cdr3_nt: TGTGCCACCCTCGGGCGGAACACTGAAGCTTTCTTT
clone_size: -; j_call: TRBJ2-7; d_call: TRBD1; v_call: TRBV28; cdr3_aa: CASSPYSGQRPYEQYF; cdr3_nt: TGTGCCAGCAGTCCATACTCGGGACAGCGACCCTACGAGCAGTACTTC
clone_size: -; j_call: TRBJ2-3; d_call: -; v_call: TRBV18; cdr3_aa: CASSPLERDRHTDTQYF; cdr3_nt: TGTGCCAGCTCACCATTGGAGCGGGACAGGCACACAGATACGCAGTATTTT
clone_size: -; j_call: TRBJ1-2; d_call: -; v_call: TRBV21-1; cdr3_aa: CASSKAPRGGKKYGYTF; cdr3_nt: TGTGCCAGCAGCAAAGCCCCCCGGGGGGGGAAGAAGTATGGCTACACCTTC
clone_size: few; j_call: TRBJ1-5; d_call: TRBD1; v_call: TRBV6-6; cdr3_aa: CASRPQGDSNQPQHF; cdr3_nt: TGTGCCAGCAGACCACAGGGGGATAGCAATCAGCCCCAGCATTTT